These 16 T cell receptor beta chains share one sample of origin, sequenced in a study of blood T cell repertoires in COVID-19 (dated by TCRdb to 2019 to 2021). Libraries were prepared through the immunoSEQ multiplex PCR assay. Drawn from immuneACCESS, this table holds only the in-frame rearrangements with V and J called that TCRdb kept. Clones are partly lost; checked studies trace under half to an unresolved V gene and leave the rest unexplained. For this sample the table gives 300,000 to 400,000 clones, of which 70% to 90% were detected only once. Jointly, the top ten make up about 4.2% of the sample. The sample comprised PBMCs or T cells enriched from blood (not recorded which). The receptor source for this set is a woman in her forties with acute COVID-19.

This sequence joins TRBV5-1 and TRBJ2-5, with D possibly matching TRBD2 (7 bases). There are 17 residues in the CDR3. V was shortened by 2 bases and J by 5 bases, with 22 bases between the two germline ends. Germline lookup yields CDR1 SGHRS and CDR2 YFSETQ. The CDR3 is CASSLGLGGAFPETQYF. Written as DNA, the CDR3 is TGCGCCAGCAGCTTAGGCCTGGGGGGGGCCTTTCCCGAGACCCAGTACTTC.

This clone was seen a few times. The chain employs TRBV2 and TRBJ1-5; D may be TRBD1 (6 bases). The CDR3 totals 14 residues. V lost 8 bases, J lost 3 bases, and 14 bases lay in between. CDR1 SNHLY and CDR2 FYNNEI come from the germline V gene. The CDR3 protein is CASVARGANQPQHF. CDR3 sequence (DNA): TGTGCCAGCGTAGCCAGGGGCGCCAATCAGCCCCAGCATTTT.

DNA of the CDR3: TGTGCCAGCAGCTTGGGGCTAGCGGGAGTAGGGGACTCCTACAATGAGCAGTTCTTC. Translated, it gives CASSLGLAGVGDSYNEQFF. This chain links TRBV5-5 with TRBJ2-1, with 10 positions matching TRBD2. CDR3 length: 19 residues. The V segment lost 0 bases and the J segment 0 bases; nucleotides outside the gene matches: 9. The V gene's germline CDR1 is SGHKS and CDR2 YYEKEE (reference sequence).

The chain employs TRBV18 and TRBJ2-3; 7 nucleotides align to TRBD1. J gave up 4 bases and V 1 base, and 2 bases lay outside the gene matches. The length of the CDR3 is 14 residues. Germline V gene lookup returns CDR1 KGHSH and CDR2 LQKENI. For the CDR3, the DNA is TGTGCCAGCTCACCACTACAGGGGCCAGATACGCAGTATTTT. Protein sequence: CASSPLQGPDTQYF.

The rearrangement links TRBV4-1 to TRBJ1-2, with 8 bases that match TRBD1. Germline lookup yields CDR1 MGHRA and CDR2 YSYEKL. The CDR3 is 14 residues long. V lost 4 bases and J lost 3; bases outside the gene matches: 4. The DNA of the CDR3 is TGCGCCAGCAGCCCGGCAGGGGGCGACTATGGCTACACCTTC. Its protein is CASSPAGGDYGYTF.

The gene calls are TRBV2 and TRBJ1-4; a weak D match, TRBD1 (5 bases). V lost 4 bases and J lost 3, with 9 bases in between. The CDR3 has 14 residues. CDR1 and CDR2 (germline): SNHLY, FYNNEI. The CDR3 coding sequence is TGTGCCAGCAGTGCTCAGGGTGCTAATGAAAAACTGTTTTTT. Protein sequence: CASSAQGANEKLFF.

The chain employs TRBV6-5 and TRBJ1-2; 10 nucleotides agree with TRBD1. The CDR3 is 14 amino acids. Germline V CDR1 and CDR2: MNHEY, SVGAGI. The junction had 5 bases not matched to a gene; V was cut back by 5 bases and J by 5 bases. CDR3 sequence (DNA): TGTGCCAGCAGTCCCCGGGACAGGGGATATGGCTACACCTTC. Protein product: CASSPRDRGYGYTF.

CDR3 DNA sequence: TGTGCCAGTAGTATCAGACACGATTCACCCCTCCACTTT. This gives the protein CASSIRHDSPLHF. V is TRBV19 and J is TRBJ1-6; D not certain. The germline V and J ends were trimmed by 3 bases and 8 bases, with 8 bases remaining between them. The CDR3 runs to 13 residues. Per the germline V gene, CDR1 is LNHDA and CDR2 is SQIVND (reference sequence).

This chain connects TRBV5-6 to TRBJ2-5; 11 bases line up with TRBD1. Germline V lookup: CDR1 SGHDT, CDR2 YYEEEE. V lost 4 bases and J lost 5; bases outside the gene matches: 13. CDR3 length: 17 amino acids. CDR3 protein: CASSAPPGQGVRETQYF. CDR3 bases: TGTGCCAGCAGCGCTCCGCCGGGACAGGGGGTTCGGGAGACCCAGTACTTC. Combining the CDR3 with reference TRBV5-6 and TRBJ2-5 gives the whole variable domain DAGVTQSPTHLIKTRGQQVTLRCSPKSGHDTVSWYQQALGQGPQFIFQYYEEEERQRGNFPDRFSGHQFPNYSSELNVNALLLGDSALYLCASSAPPGQGVRETQYFGPGTRLLVL.

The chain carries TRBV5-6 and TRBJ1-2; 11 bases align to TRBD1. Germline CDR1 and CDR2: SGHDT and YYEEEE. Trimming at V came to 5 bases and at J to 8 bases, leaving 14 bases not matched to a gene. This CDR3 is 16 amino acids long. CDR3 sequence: CASRTPGQGEMRGYTF. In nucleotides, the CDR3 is TGTGCCAGCAGAACGCCGGGACAGGGGGAAATGAGGGGCTACACCTTC.

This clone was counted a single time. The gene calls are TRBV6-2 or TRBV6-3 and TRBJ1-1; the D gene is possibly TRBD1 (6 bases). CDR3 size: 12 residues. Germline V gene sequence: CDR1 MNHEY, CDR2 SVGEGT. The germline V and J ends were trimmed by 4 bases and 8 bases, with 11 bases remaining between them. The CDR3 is CASSSTQGEAFF. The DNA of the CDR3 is TGTGCCAGCAGTTCTACCCAGGGGGAAGCTTTCTTT.

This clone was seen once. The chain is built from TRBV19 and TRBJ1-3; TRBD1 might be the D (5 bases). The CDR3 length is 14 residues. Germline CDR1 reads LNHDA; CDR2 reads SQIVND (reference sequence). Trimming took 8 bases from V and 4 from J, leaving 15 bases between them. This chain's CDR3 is CASRLPGIGNTIYF. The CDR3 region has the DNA TGTGCCAGTCGTCTCCCAGGGATCGGAAACACCATATATTTT.

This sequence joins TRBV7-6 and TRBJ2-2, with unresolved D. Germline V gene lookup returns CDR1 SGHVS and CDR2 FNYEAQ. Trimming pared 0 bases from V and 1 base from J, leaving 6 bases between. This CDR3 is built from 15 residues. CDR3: CASSLAAGNTGELFF. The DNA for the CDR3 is TGTGCCAGCAGCTTAGCAGCCGGGAACACCGGGGAGCTGTTTTTT.

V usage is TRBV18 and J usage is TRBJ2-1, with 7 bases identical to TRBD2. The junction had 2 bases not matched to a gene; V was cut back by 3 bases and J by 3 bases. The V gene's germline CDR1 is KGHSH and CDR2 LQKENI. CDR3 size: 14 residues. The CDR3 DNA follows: TGTGCCAGCTCACCCGGGACTAACTACAATGAGCAGTTCTTC. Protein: CASSPGTNYNEQFF.

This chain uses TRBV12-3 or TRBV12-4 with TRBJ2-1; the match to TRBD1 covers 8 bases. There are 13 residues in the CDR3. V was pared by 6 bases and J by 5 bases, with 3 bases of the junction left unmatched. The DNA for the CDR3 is TGTGCCAGCAGACGGACAGGGAACAATGAGCAGTTCTTC. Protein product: CASRRTGNNEQFF.

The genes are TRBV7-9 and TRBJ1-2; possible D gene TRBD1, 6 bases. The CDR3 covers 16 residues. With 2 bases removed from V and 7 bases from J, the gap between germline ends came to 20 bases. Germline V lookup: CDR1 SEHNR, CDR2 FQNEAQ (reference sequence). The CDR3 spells CASSLSGTGRSRGYTF. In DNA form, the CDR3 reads TGTGCCAGCAGCTTATCTGGAACAGGGAGAAGCCGTGGCTACACCTTC.